This entry lists 23 T cell receptor beta chains sequenced from one sample in a study of T cells in Graves' hyperthyroidism and ophthalmopathy. Researchers amplified the TCR beta CDR3 regions from RNA transcripts. Researchers ran a first-round RT-PCR on the TCR CDR3 using the HTBI primer set. TCRdb reprocessed the multiplex PCR reads with MiXCR, giving one entry per CDR3 protein. The sample lists 700,000 or so distinct CDR3 sequences; around 17% were seen once. The source material was blood. The receptors here all came from a man between 18 and 29 years old with Graves' hyperthyroidism.

This clonotype was seen more than once but under ten times. The chain joins TRBV6-1 to TRBJ2-1; 9 nucleotides match TRBD2. Germline CDR1 is MNHNS and CDR2 is SASEGT. V lost 10 bases and J lost 0; bases outside the gene matches: 4. The CDR3 extends over 14 amino acids. Here the CDR3 reads CATEREASYNEQFF. In nucleotides, the CDR3 is TGTGCCACGGAGCGGGAGGCCTCCTACAATGAGCAGTTCTTC.

This clonotype has only a few counts. The chain has TRBV29-1 and TRBJ1-1, with 8 bases matching TRBD1. The CDR3 loop spans 17 amino acids. Trimming cost V 2 bases and J 0 bases; bases outside gene matches: 11. Looked up from germline, CDR1 is SQVTM and CDR2 is ANQGSEA. DNA for the CDR3: TGCAGCGTTGAATTACCAGGGGGCAATGGTATGAACACTGAAGCTTTCTTT. Protein: CSVELPGGNGMNTEAFF.

This clonotype was found a few times. One junction end does not reproduce the germline sequence, and a read error may be involved. The chain combines TRBV6-2 or TRBV6-3 with TRBJ2-1; D unclear. Germline V CDR1 and CDR2: MNHEY, SVGEGT. This CDR3 spans 8 amino acids. The CDR3 loop reads CSTGEQFF. In DNA, the CDR3 is TGCTCCACGGGTGAGCAGTTCTTC.

This clonotype has a count of ten or more. The chain combines TRBV28 with TRBJ2-7, with 7 bases matching TRBD2. Germline V gene data show CDR1 as MDHEN and CDR2 as SYDVKM. The CDR3 has 19 residues. The ends lost 7 bases at V and 3 bases at J; junction bases unmatched: 24. The CDR3: CASTFASEFTSAFNYEQYF. The DNA of the CDR3 is TGTGCCAGCACCTTTGCGTCCGAATTCACTAGCGCTTTTAACTACGAGCAGTACTTC.

This clonotype was detected a few times. The chain joins TRBV7-3 to TRBJ2-1, with 7 bases fitting TRBD1. The CDR3 covers 17 residues. J was trimmed by 5 bases and V by 0 bases; bases with no gene match: 10. The germline CDR1 and CDR2 sequences are SGHTA and FQGTGA. CDR3 in amino acids: CASSLTSLLGQHNEQFF. CDR3 sequence (DNA): TGTGCCAGCAGCTTAACGTCCTTGTTGGGACAGCACAATGAGCAGTTCTTC.

This chain joins TRBV19 and TRBJ1-2; TRBD1 might be the D (5 bases). The germline gives CDR1 LNHDA, CDR2 SQIVND (reference sequence). Between the trimmed V and J ends, which lost 2 bases and 4 bases, there was a span of 8 bases. The CDR3 extends over 13 amino acids. CDR3 DNA: TGTGCCAGTAGTATAACAGGTTCCTATGGCTACACCTTC. Encoded protein: CASSITGSYGYTF.

The J gene is TRBJ1-3, the V gene TRBV18; no clear D gene. CDR1 is KGHSH, CDR2 LQKENI, per germline. With 1 base removed from V and 3 bases from J, the gap between germline ends came to 7 bases. The CDR3 sequence is 14 residues long. The CDR3 region has the DNA TGTGCCAGCTCACCACGGCCAGATGGAAACACCATATATTTT. Protein sequence: CASSPRPDGNTIYF. Variable domain in full (rest from reference TRBV18 and TRBJ1-3): NAGVMQNPRHLVRRRGQEARLRCSPMKGHSHVYWYRQLPEEGLKFMVYLQKENIIDESGMPKERFSAEFPKEGPSILRIQQVVRGDSAAYFCASSPRPDGNTIYFGEGSWLTVV.

This clonotype was detected many times. The chain employs TRBV28 and TRBJ2-1; 8 nucleotides line up with TRBD2. Germline V gene data show CDR1 as MDHEN and CDR2 as SYDVKM. The CDR3 consists of 14 residues. The V gene end was trimmed by 2 bases and the J gene end by 10 bases; junction bases not matched to a gene: 7. CDR3 region: CASSLNYRTSEQFF. The CDR3 DNA reads as TGTGCCAGCAGTTTAAATTATCGGACTAGCGAGCAGTTCTTC.

The table lists this clonotype with a few counts. The chain joins TRBV11-2 to TRBJ2-5; tentative D call: TRBD2 (5 bases). Germline CDR1 reads SGHAT; CDR2 reads FQNNGV. The V gene lost 4 bases and the J gene lost 0 bases, with 12 bases spanning the gap. This CDR3 comprises 15 residues. CDR3 sequence: CASSSYWEYQETQYF. The CDR3 coding sequence is TGTGCCAGCAGCTCCTATTGGGAGTACCAAGAGACCCAGTACTTC.

The CDR3 region is CAWRHTSGNQETQYF. Here the CDR3 DNA reads TGTGCCTGGAGGCATACTAGCGGGAACCAAGAGACCCAGTACTTC. This chain links TRBV30 with TRBJ2-5, with 10 bases fitting TRBD2. This CDR3 contains 15 residues. The V gene's germline CDR1 is GTSNPN and CDR2 SVGIG (reference sequence). J was trimmed by 0 bases and V by 3 bases; bases with no gene match: 4.

This clonotype has only one observation. This chain links TRBV28 with TRBJ2-5; the D is unclear. The CDR3 totals 14 residues. The germline V gene has CDR1 MDHEN and CDR2 SYDVKM. V lost 6 bases and J lost 6, with 17 bases in between. The CDR3, as DNA: TGTGCCAGCAGCCTGTGGGCCGCACGAAAGACCCAGTACTTC. This sequence encodes CASSLWAARKTQYF.

This clonotype occurred many times. The chain has TRBV18 and TRBJ1-4, with D uncertain. Trimming took 5 bases from V and 0 from J, leaving 7 bases between them. CDR1 is KGHSH and CDR2 is LQKENI in the germline V gene. This CDR3 comprises 14 residues. The CDR3 here is CASSTASTNEKLFF. For the CDR3, the DNA is TGTGCCAGCTCAACAGCTTCAACTAATGAAAAACTGTTTTTT. Looking up the rest from reference TRBV18 and TRBJ1-4 gives the full variable domain: NAGVMQNPRHLVRRRGQEARLRCSPMKGHSHVYWYRQLPEEGLKFMVYLQKENIIDESGMPKERFSAEFPKEGPSILRIQQVVRGDSAAYFCASSTASTNEKLFFGSGTQLSVL.

This clonotype appeared many times. A junction boundary mismatches the germline segment, possibly from a read error. The genes are TRBV4-1 and TRBJ1-1; D gene uncertain. This CDR3 region has 12 residues. Germline CDR1 and CDR2: MGHRA and YSYEKL. CDR3 residues: CASSPSGTEAFF. The DNA of the CDR3 is TGTGCCAGCAGCCCCTCAGGCACTGAAGCTTTCTTT.

This clonotype was counted at least ten times. J is TRBJ2-1 and V is TRBV12-3 or TRBV12-4; weak D call: TRBD2 (6 bases). CDR3 length: 18 amino acids. Trimming shortened V by 1 base and J by 0 bases, and 16 bases separated the two germline ends. In DNA, the CDR3 is TGTGCCAGCAGTTTAGAGGGTTGGGGGGTGAGCTCCTACAATGAGCAGTTCTTC. This gives the protein CASSLEGWGVSSYNEQFF.

In this sample, this clonotype turned up many times. The chain links TRBV28 to TRBJ2-3; 8 bases align to TRBD1. CDR3 size: 13 residues. The germline CDR1 and CDR2 sequences are MDHEN and SYDVKM. V lost 7 bases and J lost 1; bases outside the gene matches: 1. CDR3: CASTTGGTDTQYF. CDR3 nucleotide sequence: TGTGCCAGCACGACAGGGGGCACAGATACGCAGTATTTT.

To note about this clonotype: The CDR3 ends on some other residue instead of the conserved phenylalanine or tryptophan, so this is likely a read error. The V gene is TRBV7-9, the J gene TRBJ1-5; D remains unclear. Trimming pared 6 bases from V and 7 bases from J, leaving 10 bases between. The V gene's germline CDR1 is SEHNR and CDR2 FQNEAQ (reference sequence). The CDR3 runs to 12 residues. The CDR3 nucleotides read TGTGCCAGCAGGGCTGAGAACCAGCCCCAGCATTCT. Translating gives CASRAENQPQHS.

This clonotype was seen just once. The chain employs TRBV27 and TRBJ2-1; a possible D gene is TRBD2 (6 bases). In germline, CDR1 is MNHEY, CDR2 SMNVEV (reference sequence). Trimming removed 6 bases at V and 6 bases at J, with 15 bases between. The CDR3 covers 14 residues. The CDR3 DNA is TGTGCCAGCAGACGGACCGGGAGAGGCAATGAGCAGTTCTTC. This encodes CASRRTGRGNEQFF.

The chain links TRBV13 to TRBJ2-3; tentative D call: TRBD2 (5 bases). The germline CDR1 and CDR2 sequences are PRHDT and FYEKMQ (reference sequence). V gave up 5 bases and J gave up 5 bases, with 8 bases separating them. There are 12 residues in the CDR3. CDR3 region: CASSITRDTQYF. The DNA of the CDR3 is TGTGCCAGCAGCATTACTAGAGATACGCAGTATTTT.

This chain links TRBV27 with TRBJ2-7, with TRBD2 matching over 8 bases. V trimming: 5 bases; J trimming: 4 bases; junction bases outside the gene matches: 13. This CDR3 is built from 16 residues. Germline V lookup: CDR1 MNHEY, CDR2 SMNVEV (reference sequence). The chain's CDR3 is CASSTPFREGKYEQYF. The DNA of the CDR3 is TGTGCCAGCAGTACCCCTTTTCGGGAGGGGAAGTACGAGCAGTACTTC.

The J gene is TRBJ2-7, the V gene TRBV28, with no clear D. Germline CDR1 MDHEN, CDR2 SYDVKM. The CDR3 runs to 14 residues. Trimming took off 6 bases at V and 0 bases at J, with 12 bases between the two ends. CDR3 sequence (DNA): TGTGCCAGCAGAGTCGTCGGCGGCTCCTACGAGCAGTACTTC. Protein sequence: CASRVVGGSYEQYF.

This clonotype was recorded at least ten times. J is TRBJ1-1 and V is TRBV2; D gene unclear. Germline V gene sequence: CDR1 SNHLY, CDR2 FYNNEI. V lost 6 bases and J 3 bases, leaving 8 bases between the germline ends. CDR3 length: 12 amino acids. The DNA for the CDR3 is TGTGCCAGCAGGGAGGGTTACACTGAAGCTTTCTTT. Its translation: CASREGYTEAFF.

This clonotype has just a few counts. CDR3 coding DNA: TGCAGTGCTAGAAAACAAGGCACTGAAGCTTTCTTT. It is translated as CSARKQGTEAFF. This chain links TRBV20-1 with TRBJ1-1, with D unclear. V lost 2 bases, J lost 4 bases, and 8 bases lay in between. The CDR3 is 12 amino acids. CDR1 and CDR2 from the germline V gene are DFQATT and SNEGSKA (reference sequence).

This clonotype was counted between two and nine times. The chain recombines TRBV27 with TRBJ2-1; 11 bases align to TRBD2. The junction had 7 bases not matched to a gene; V was cut back by 5 bases and J by 4 bases. The CDR3 is 16 amino acids. Germline assignment: CDR1 MNHEY and CDR2 SMNVEV (reference sequence). CDR3: CASSDIAGGLYNEQFF. CDR3 coding DNA: TGTGCCAGCAGTGACATAGCGGGAGGGCTATACAATGAGCAGTTCTTC.